This TCR beta chain was recorded in a study of early T cells in non-severe SARS-CoV-2 infection. Across the whole study: Sequencing targeted bulk RNA from unsorted whole blood, leaving chains unpaired. Study-level results: Lookups in VDJdb leaned toward anti-spike CD8 responses and missed private and CD4 specificities.

V lost 7 bases and J lost 2, with 20 bases in between. The CDR3 is made up of 15 amino acids. In germline, CDR1 is SQVTM, CDR2 ANQGSEA. Attached unique molecular identifiers marked individual cDNA molecules. TCRdb re-called the 5' RACE reads through MiXCR, storing one row per CDR3 protein. Of fewer than 60,000 distinct CDR3 sequences in the sample, about 4.2% are singletons; the top ten hold 5.5% to 6.5%. This clonotype was recorded many times. Its antigen is currently unknown. Material for sequencing was whole blood. The chain joins TRBV29-1 to TRBJ2-5; a possible D gene is TRBD1 (6 bases). This TCR was sampled from an adult who was a healthcare worker with PCR-confirmed SARS-CoV-2 infection or an uninfected control (not recorded which). The CDR3 DNA is TGCAGCGCCCATTTGATTCGAGGGGGACAAGAGACCCAGTACTTC. Its protein is CSAHLIRGGQETQYF.